What follows are 11 T cell receptor beta chains derived from one specimen sequenced in a study of cytomegalovirus exposure and HLA in healthy donors. Use of 60 Vbeta and 13 Jbeta primers characterized the PCR. Clones were sequenced by immunoSEQ multiplex PCR, and TCRdb holds only the in-frame ones, with some missing. Altogether about 200,000 clones are present, more than 75% being singletons, with the ten largest covering 1.3%. The source material was PBMCs. These receptors were obtained from a man under 40 in good health and CMV-seronegative.

This clone was counted once. The chain links TRBV5-5 to TRBJ1-5, with 7 positions matching TRBD1. The CDR3 runs to 13 residues. CDR1 is SGHKS, CDR2 YYEKEE, per germline (reference sequence). Trimming removed 4 bases from V and 5 bases from J; junction bases left unmatched: 3. The CDR3 DNA is TGTGCCAGCAGCCGGGACAGTTATCAGCCCCAGCATTTT. Translating gives CASSRDSYQPQHF. Full variable domain (rest looked up from reference TRBV5-5 and TRBJ1-5): DAGVTQSPTHLIKTRGQQVTLRCSPISGHKSVSWYQQVLGQGPQFIFQYYEKEERGRGNFPDRFSARQFPNYSSELNVNALLLGDSALYLCASSRDSYQPQHFGDGTRLSIL.

The chain employs TRBV18 and TRBJ2-7; possible D gene TRBD2, 5 bases. The CDR3 totals 13 residues. Germline-derived CDR1 and CDR2 are KGHSH and LQKENI. V lost 3 bases and J 2 bases, leaving 8 bases between the germline ends. The CDR3 loop is CASSPSEAYEQYF. For the CDR3, the DNA is TGTGCCAGCTCACCTTCGGAGGCCTACGAGCAGTACTTC.

The chain couples TRBV12-1 to TRBJ2-5; TRBD2, the D gene given by the table, was not confirmed from the DNA. The closer fit of TRBJ2-7 to the DNA end suggests the J call may be wrong. TRBV12-1 is a known pseudogene. The CDR3 consists of 11 residues. For the CDR3, the DNA is TGTGCCAGCAGCCCCGTGTACGAGCAGTACTTC. Translating gives CASSPVYEQYF.

The J gene is TRBJ2-7, the V gene TRBV12-2; TRBD1 is taken as the D call from the table, unchecked against the DNA. TRBV12-2 is reported as a pseudogene. CDR3 length: 16 residues. The DNA of the CDR3 is TGTGCAAGTCGCTTAGCCCCTCACGGACAGCCCTACGAGCAGTACTTC. Translated, it gives CASRLAPHGQPYEQYF.

The V and J genes are TRBV6-5 and TRBJ1-2, with 7 nucleotides matching TRBD1. The CDR3 is 12 amino acids. CDR1 is MNHEY, CDR2 SVGAGI, per germline. V lost 5 bases and J lost 8; bases outside the gene matches: 5. CDR3 sequence reads: CASSNYRGGYTF. The DNA for the CDR3 is TGTGCCAGCAGTAACTACAGGGGAGGCTACACCTTC.

The chain links TRBV5-1 to TRBJ1-2, with TRBD1 matching 8 bases. Germline assignment: CDR1 SGHRS and CDR2 YFSETQ. CDR3 size: 14 residues. J lost 7 bases, V lost 4 bases, and 9 bases had no gene match. Here the CDR3 reads CASSPGQEVGGYTF. Here the CDR3 DNA reads TGCGCCAGCAGCCCGGGACAGGAGGTGGGTGGCTACACCTTC.

CDR3 sequence (DNA): TGTGCCAGCAGCCCCATCGGACTAGCGGCCAGCACAGATACGCAGTATTTT. It is translated as CASSPIGLAASTDTQYF. The rearrangement links TRBV7-2 to TRBJ2-3, with TRBD2 matching over 10 bases. This CDR3 contains 17 residues. Trimming cost V 5 bases and J 0 bases; bases outside gene matches: 8. Germline CDR1 SGHTA, CDR2 FQGNSA.

This chain connects TRBV5-6 to TRBJ1-5; 7 bases are shared with TRBD1. CDR1 SGHDT and CDR2 YYEEEE come from the germline V gene. The V and J ends lost 3 bases and 7 bases, in that order; junction bases with no gene match: 7. This CDR3 is 14 amino acids long. The CDR3 DNA reads as TGTGCCAGCAGCTCCTCTCTCAGGGGGCAGCCCCAGCATTTT. This sequence encodes CASSSSLRGQPQHF.

The rearrangement uses TRBV27 and TRBJ1-6; no definite D call. There are 13 residues in the CDR3. V was clipped by 6 bases and J by 6 bases, with 9 bases between them. Per the germline V gene, CDR1 is MNHEY and CDR2 is SMNVEV (reference sequence). CDR3 bases: TGTGCCAGCAGCGAGCGGACTAATTCACCCCTCCACTTT. It encodes CASSERTNSPLHF.

This sequence joins TRBV28 and TRBJ2-5, with TRBD1 matching over 7 bases. V lost 5 bases to trimming and J lost 1 base; unmatched junction nucleotides: 1. The CDR3 spans 13 residues. CDR1 MDHEN and CDR2 SYDVKM come from the germline V gene. The CDR3 DNA follows: TGTGCCAGCAGTGGGGACAGCCAAGAGACCCAGTACTTC. Translated, it gives CASSGDSQETQYF.

As for this clone: Its ends do not fully match the called genes, so a read error is possible. V is TRBV7-9 and J is TRBJ1-1, with no clear D. CDR1 and CDR2 (germline): SEHNR, FQNEAQ (reference sequence). The length of the CDR3 is 13 residues. The CDR3, as DNA: TGTTCCAGCAGCTTAGAGCCCCAAACTGAAGCTTTCTTT. It codes for CSSSLEPQTEAFF.